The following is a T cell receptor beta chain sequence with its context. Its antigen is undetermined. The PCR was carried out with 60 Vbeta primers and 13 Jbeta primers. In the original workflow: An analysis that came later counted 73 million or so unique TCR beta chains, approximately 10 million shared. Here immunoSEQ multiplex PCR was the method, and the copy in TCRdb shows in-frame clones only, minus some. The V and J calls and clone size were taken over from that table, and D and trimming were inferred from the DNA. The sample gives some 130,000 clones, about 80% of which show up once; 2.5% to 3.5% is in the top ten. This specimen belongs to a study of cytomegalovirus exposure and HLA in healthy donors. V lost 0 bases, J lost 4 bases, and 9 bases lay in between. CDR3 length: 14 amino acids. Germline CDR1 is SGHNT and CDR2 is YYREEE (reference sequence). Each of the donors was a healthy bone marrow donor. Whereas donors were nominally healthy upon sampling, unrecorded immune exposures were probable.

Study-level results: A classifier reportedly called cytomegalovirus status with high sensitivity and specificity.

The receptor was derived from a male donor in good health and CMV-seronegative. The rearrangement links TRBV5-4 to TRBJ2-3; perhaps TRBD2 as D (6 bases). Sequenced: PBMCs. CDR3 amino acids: CASSLGLAPDTQYF. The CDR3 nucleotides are TGTGCCAGCAGCTTGGGGCTAGCGCCAGATACGCAGTATTTT.